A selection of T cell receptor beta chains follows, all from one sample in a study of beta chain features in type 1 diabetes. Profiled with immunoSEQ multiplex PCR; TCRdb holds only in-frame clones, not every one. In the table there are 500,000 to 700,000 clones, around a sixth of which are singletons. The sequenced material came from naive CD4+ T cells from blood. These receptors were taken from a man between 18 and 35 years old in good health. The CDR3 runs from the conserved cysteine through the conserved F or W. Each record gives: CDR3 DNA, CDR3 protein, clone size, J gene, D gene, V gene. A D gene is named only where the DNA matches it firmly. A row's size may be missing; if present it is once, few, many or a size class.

CDR3 DNA: TGTGCCAGCAGCTTGGGTGGGTATGAGCAGTTCTTC
CDR3 protein: CASSLGGYEQFF
clone size: few
J gene: TRBJ2-1
D gene: -
V gene: TRBV5-4

CDR3 DNA: TGTGCCAGCAGCCCCCGACTAGCGGGGCACAATGAGCAGTTCTTC
CDR3 protein: CASSPRLAGHNEQFF
clone size: -
J gene: TRBJ2-1
D gene: TRBD2
V gene: TRBV11-3

CDR3 DNA: TGTGCCAGCGGCCCGAACTATGGCTACACCTTC
CDR3 protein: CASGPNYGYTF
clone size: -
J gene: TRBJ1-2
D gene: -
V gene: TRBV25-1

CDR3 DNA: TGTGCCAGCAGTTTAGTGGGCAGAAGGGCAGCTAACTATGGCTACACCTTC
CDR3 protein: CASSLVGRRAANYGYTF
clone size: -
J gene: TRBJ1-2
D gene: -
V gene: TRBV28

CDR3 DNA: TGTGCTAGTGGTTTGGTGACAGGGTTTGTCGGGGAGCTGTTTTTT
CDR3 protein: CASGLVTGFVGELFF
clone size: few
J gene: TRBJ2-2
D gene: TRBD1
V gene: TRBV12-5

CDR3 DNA: TGTGCCAGCAGCTTAGATCGAACTAGCGGTCCTTACGAGCAGTACTTC
CDR3 protein: CASSLDRTSGPYEQYF
clone size: -
J gene: TRBJ2-7
D gene: TRBD2
V gene: TRBV11-2

CDR3 DNA: TGTGCCAGCAGCTTGACAGGACGGGGGAACACTGAAGCTTTCTTT
CDR3 protein: CASSLTGRGNTEAFF
clone size: -
J gene: TRBJ1-1
D gene: -
V gene: TRBV5-6

CDR3 DNA: TGTGCCAGCAGCTTGGTCGTGGGTGAGCAGTTCTTC
CDR3 protein: CASSLVVGEQFF
clone size: -
J gene: TRBJ2-1
D gene: -
V gene: TRBV11-2

CDR3 DNA: TGCAGCGACGCCGGGACAGGGGTCGGCTACACCTTC
CDR3 protein: CSDAGTGVGYTF
clone size: few
J gene: TRBJ1-2
D gene: TRBD1
V gene: TRBV29-1

CDR3 DNA: TGTGCCAGCAGTCCGAGGACTAGCGGGAGGCCGACCGGGGAGCTGTTTTTT
CDR3 protein: CASSPRTSGRPTGELFF
clone size: few
J gene: TRBJ2-2
D gene: TRBD2
V gene: TRBV27

CDR3 DNA: TGTGCAAGTCGCTTAGGTAAGAGCGTAAATCAGCCCCAGCATTTT
CDR3 protein: CASRLGKSVNQPQHF
clone size: -
J gene: TRBJ1-5
D gene: -
V gene: TRBV12-2

CDR3 DNA: TGTGCCAGCAGCCCGGGAACTCACACAGATACGCAGTATTTT
CDR3 protein: CASSPGTHTDTQYF
clone size: few
J gene: TRBJ2-3
D gene: -
V gene: TRBV7-3

CDR3 DNA: TGCAGCGTTTCCCCCCGACTGAGATGGGACACCATATATTTT
CDR3 protein: CSVSPRLRWDTIYF
clone size: -
J gene: TRBJ1-3
D gene: -
V gene: TRBV29-1

CDR3 DNA: TGCAGCGCCAAATCAGGACAGGGGGCCGGGGCTTTCTTT
CDR3 protein: CSAKSGQGAGAFF
clone size: few
J gene: TRBJ1-1
D gene: TRBD1
V gene: TRBV29-1

CDR3 DNA: TGCGCCAGCAGCCACCGGACTAGCGGGAGTCTACCGAGCTACAATGAGCAGTTCTTC
CDR3 protein: CASSHRTSGSLPSYNEQFF
clone size: -
J gene: TRBJ2-1
D gene: TRBD2
V gene: TRBV4-3

CDR3 DNA: TGTGCCAGCAGGAGGACAGATAACTTAAACACTGAAGCTTTCTTT
CDR3 protein: CASRRTDNLNTEAFF
clone size: few
J gene: TRBJ1-1
D gene: -
V gene: TRBV4-2